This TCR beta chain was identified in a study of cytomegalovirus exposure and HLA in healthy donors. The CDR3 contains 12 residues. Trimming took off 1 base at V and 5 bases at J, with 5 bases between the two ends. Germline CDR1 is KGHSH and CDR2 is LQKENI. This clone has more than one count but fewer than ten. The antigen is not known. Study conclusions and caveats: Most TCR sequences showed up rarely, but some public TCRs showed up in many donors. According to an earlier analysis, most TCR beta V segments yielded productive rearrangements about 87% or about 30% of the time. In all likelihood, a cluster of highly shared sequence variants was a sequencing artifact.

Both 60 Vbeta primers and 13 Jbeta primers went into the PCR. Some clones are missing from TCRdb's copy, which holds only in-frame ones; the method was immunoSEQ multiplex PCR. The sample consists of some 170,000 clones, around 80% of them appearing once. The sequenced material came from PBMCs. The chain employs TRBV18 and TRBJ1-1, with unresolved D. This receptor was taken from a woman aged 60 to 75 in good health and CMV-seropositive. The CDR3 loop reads CASSPRATEAFF. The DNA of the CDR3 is TGTGCCAGCTCACCACGGGCTACTGAAGCTTTCTTT.